These 13 T cell receptor beta chains originate from one sample sequenced in a study of CD8 T cells in ankylosing spondylitis. Study-wide results and caveats: The study identified a TCR beta motif of several highly homologous variants that appeared characteristic of ankylosing spondylitis blood.

Antigens of these TCRs are unknown. TCRdb redid the calling of the 5' RACE reads with MiXCR, one entry per CDR3 protein. The sample lists about 330,000 distinct CDR3 sequences, roughly 8% occurring once. Sequenced input: blood, either unsorted or a sorted T cell fraction (not recorded which). These TCRs come from a male donor with ankylosing spondylitis.

This clonotype was seen more than once but under ten times. The J gene is TRBJ2-2, the V gene TRBV28; D not resolved. V lost 5 bases, J lost 4 bases, and 14 bases lay in between. Germline V gene sequence: CDR1 MDHEN, CDR2 SYDVKM. The CDR3 is 15 amino acids. In DNA form, the CDR3 reads TGTGCCAGCAGTGCCCGCCGAAGAGGCACCGGGGAGCTGTTTTTT. Protein: CASSARRRGTGELFF.

This clonotype was counted only a few times. The J gene is TRBJ1-4, the V gene TRBV5-1; perhaps TRBD1 as D (5 bases). V lost 4 bases and J lost 5, with 12 bases in between. The germline V gene has CDR1 SGHRS and CDR2 YFSETQ. This CDR3 is built from 14 residues. CDR3 sequence (DNA): TGCGCCAGCAGCGGGCAGGGACGAAATGAAAAACTGTTTTTT. Translation gives CASSGQGRNEKLFF. Full variable domain (remainder filled in from reference TRBV5-1 and TRBJ1-4): KAGVTQTPRYLIKTRGQQVTLSCSPISGHRSVSWYQQTPGQGLQFLFEYFSETQRNKGNFPGRFSGRQFSNSRSEMNVSTLELGDSALYLCASSGQGRNEKLFFGSGTQLSVL.

This clonotype was observed a few times. The chain combines TRBV12-3 or TRBV12-4 with TRBJ2-2; maybe TRBD1 (6 bases). This CDR3 contains 14 residues. Trimming took 6 bases from V and 5 from J, leaving 13 bases between them. The CDR3 region has the DNA TGTGCCAGCAGACTTCAGGGGTCAACCGGGGAGCTGTTTTTT. Encoded protein: CASRLQGSTGELFF.

This clonotype was seen only a few times. The chain recombines TRBV28 with TRBJ2-7; 7 nucleotides match TRBD2. The CDR3 spans 15 residues. Trimming took 1 base from V and 2 from J; bases not matched to a gene: 5. CDR1 is MDHEN, CDR2 SYDVKM, per germline. The CDR3 loop reads CASSLLPSGAYEQYF. CDR3 nucleotide sequence: TGTGCCAGCAGTTTATTACCTAGCGGAGCCTACGAGCAGTACTTC.

This clonotype was counted only a few times. CDR3 bases: TGTGCCAGCAGCTTAGCATCAAGGGGAGGCAATCAGCCCCAGCATTTT. This encodes CASSLASRGGNQPQHF. The chain couples TRBV7-8 to TRBJ1-5; D is possibly TRBD1 (5 bases). Trimming cost V 0 bases and J 2 bases, with 11 bases left between them. CDR1 is SGHVS, CDR2 FQNEAQ, per germline. The CDR3 is 16 residues long.

This clonotype was picked up a small number of times. The chain is built from TRBV28 and TRBJ1-3; D might be TRBD1 (6 bases). The CDR3 has 15 residues. The V gene lost 3 bases and the J gene lost 4 bases, with 13 bases spanning the gap. Germline values: CDR1 MDHEN, CDR2 SYDVKM. CDR3 loop: CASSFSRRGGNTIYF. The CDR3 DNA reads as TGTGCCAGCAGTTTCTCCCGCAGGGGAGGAAACACCATATATTTT. Full variable domain (outside the CDR3, taken from reference TRBV28 and TRBJ1-3): DVKVTQSSRYLVKRTGEKVFLECVQDMDHENMFWYRQDPGLGLRLIYFSYDVKMKEKGDIPEGYSVSREKKERFSLILESASTNQTSMYLCASSFSRRGGNTIYFGEGSWLTVV.

This clonotype was detected many times. The chain uses TRBV5-1 and TRBJ2-7, with a tentative D call TRBD1 (7 bases). The CDR3 extends over 15 amino acids. Trimming took off 0 bases at V and 3 bases at J, with 13 bases between the two ends. The V gene's germline CDR1 is SGHRS and CDR2 YFSETQ. The CDR3, as DNA: TGCGCCAGCAGCTTGGTCCAGGGGGGAGGCTACGAGCAGTACTTC. Protein sequence: CASSLVQGGGYEQYF. Combining the CDR3 with reference TRBV5-1 and TRBJ2-7 gives the whole variable domain KAGVTQTPRYLIKTRGQQVTLSCSPISGHRSVSWYQQTPGQGLQFLFEYFSETQRNKGNFPGRFSGRQFSNSRSEMNVSTLELGDSALYLCASSLVQGGGYEQYFGPGTRLTVT.

Many counts were recorded for this clonotype. This chain joins TRBV5-1 and TRBJ1-1, with D perhaps TRBD1 (6 bases). The germline V and J ends were trimmed by 0 bases and 3 bases, with 12 bases remaining between them. This CDR3 has 15 amino acids. CDR1 and CDR2 from the germline V gene are SGHRS and YFSETQ. The CDR3 DNA reads TGCGCCAGCAGCTTGGTACCCGGGGGCGACACTGAAGCTTTCTTT. This encodes CASSLVPGGDTEAFF.

At least ten counts were recorded for this clonotype. The rearrangement uses TRBV25-1 and TRBJ1-5, with TRBD1 identical over 7 bases. CDR3 length: 16 residues. The germline V gene encodes CDR1 MGHDK and CDR2 SYGVNS. V lost 3 bases and J lost 5; bases outside the gene matches: 10. CDR3 protein: CASSEAGGRVDQPQHF. The CDR3 bases are TGTGCCAGCAGTGAGGCAGGGGGGCGGGTGGATCAGCCCCAGCATTTT.

The rearrangement uses TRBV4-1 and TRBJ2-3, with TRBD1 as a possible D gene (5 bases). Trimming removed 0 bases at V and 6 bases at J, with 19 bases between. Germline values: CDR1 MGHRA, CDR2 YSYEKL. CDR3 length: 17 residues. The chain's CDR3 is CASSQDWTQPLSDTQYF. CDR3 DNA: TGCGCCAGCAGCCAAGATTGGACACAACCCCTCTCGGATACGCAGTATTTT.

The rearrangement joins TRBV28 to TRBJ1-1; D not resolved. Germline loops: CDR1 MDHEN, CDR2 SYDVKM. Trimming took off 6 bases at V and 2 bases at J, with 13 bases between the two ends. The CDR3 has 14 residues. The chain's CDR3 is CASSPTPDNTEAFF. DNA of the CDR3: TGTGCCAGCAGCCCGACACCAGACAACACTGAAGCTTTCTTT.

This clonotype appeared a few times. This sequence joins TRBV18 and TRBJ2-7; no firm D call. V was pared by 4 bases and J by 3 bases, with 7 bases between. Germline V CDR1 and CDR2: KGHSH, LQKENI. CDR3 size: 12 residues. The CDR3 sequence is CASSLQLYEQYF. The CDR3, as DNA: TGTGCCAGCTCACTACAACTCTACGAGCAGTACTTC.

This clonotype was picked up many times. J is TRBJ1-2 and V is TRBV29-1; possible D gene TRBD1, 5 bases. In germline, CDR1 is SQVTM, CDR2 ANQGSEA. CDR3 length: 14 residues. The V end was cut by 7 bases, the J end by 5 bases, with 20 bases between. CDR3 nucleotides: TGCAGCGCCGCTGGGGGGAGCAGGTCGTATGGCTACACCTTC. Translated: CSAAGGSRSYGYTF.